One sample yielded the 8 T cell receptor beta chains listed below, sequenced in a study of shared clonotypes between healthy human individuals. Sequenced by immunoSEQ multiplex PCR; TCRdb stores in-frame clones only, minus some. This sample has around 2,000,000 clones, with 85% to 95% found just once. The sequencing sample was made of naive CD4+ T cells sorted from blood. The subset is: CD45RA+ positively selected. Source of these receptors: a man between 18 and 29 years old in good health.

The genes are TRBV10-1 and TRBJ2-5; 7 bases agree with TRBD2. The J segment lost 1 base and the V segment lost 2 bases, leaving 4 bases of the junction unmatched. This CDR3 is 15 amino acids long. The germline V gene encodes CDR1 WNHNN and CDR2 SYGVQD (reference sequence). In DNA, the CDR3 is TGCGCCAGCAGTGAGGGGGCTAGCGGCCAAGAGACCCAGTACTTC. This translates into CASSEGASGQETQYF.

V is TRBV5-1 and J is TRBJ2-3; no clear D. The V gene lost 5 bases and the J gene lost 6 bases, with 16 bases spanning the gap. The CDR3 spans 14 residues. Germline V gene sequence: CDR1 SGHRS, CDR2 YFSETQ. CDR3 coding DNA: TGCGCCAGCAGGATGACAAAGAGCGTGGATACGCAGTATTTT. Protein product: CASRMTKSVDTQYF.

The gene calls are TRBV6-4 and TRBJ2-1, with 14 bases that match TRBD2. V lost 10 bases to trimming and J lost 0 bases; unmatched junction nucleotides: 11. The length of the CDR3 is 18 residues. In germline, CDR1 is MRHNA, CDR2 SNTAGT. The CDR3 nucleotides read TGTGCCACCCCTCGGACTAGCGGGGGGTATCGCTCCTACAATGAGCAGTTCTTC. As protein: CATPRTSGGYRSYNEQFF.

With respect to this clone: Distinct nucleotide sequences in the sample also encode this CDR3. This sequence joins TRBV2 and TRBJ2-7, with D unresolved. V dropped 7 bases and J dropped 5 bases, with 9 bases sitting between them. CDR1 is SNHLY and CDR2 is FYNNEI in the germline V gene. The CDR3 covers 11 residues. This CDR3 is CASTGFNEQYF. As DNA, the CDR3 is TGTGCCAGCACTGGGTTTAACGAGCAGTACTTC.

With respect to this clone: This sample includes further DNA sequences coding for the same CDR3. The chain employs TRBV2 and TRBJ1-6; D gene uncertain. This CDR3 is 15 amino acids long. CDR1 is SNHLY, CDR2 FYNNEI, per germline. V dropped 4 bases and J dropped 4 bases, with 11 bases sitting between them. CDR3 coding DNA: TGTGCCAGCAGTGGCGAGGGTTCTTATAATTCACCCCTCCACTTT. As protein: CASSGEGSYNSPLHF.

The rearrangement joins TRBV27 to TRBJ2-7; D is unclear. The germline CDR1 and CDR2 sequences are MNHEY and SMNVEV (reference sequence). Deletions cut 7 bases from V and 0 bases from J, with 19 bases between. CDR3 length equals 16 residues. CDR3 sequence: CASTPTWTSYSYEQYF. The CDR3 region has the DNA TGTGCCAGCACCCCTACTTGGACCTCTTACTCCTACGAGCAGTACTTC.

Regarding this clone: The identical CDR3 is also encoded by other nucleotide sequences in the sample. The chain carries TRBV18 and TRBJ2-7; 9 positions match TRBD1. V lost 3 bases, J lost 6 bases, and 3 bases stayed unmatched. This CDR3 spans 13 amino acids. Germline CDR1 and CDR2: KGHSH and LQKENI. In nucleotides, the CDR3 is TGTGCCAGCTCACCGGGACAGGGTCGCGAGCAGTACTTC. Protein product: CASSPGQGREQYF.

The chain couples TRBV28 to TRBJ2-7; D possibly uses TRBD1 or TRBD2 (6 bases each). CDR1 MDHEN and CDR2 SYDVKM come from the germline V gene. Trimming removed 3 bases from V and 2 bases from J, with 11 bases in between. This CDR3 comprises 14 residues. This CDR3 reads CASSLGGQAYEQYF. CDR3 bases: TGTGCCAGCAGTTTGGGGGGACAAGCCTACGAGCAGTACTTC.